The entry below describes one T cell receptor (beta chain). Its antigen is not yet known. The sequence runs out 3 residues before the end of the CDR3; the remainder is reconstructed from the germline J gene. In the germline V gene, CDR1 corresponds to SGDLS and CDR2 to YYNGEE. The CDR3 contains 15 residues, cysteine and phenylalanine counted. Of the CDR3's DNA, 36 bases were read; they are in frame from base 1. V and J lose 4 bases and 2 bases, and a span of 16 bases separates them. Every participant had a single incident cervical HPV16 infection, and prevalent HPV16 infections were excluded. Cervical HPV DNA was detected with MY09/MY11 PCR, and genotyping was done by dot-blot hybridization. Roughly 16 mL of heparinized blood were centrifuged, and the buffy coat was split into aliquots, frozen at -30 degrees C, and then kept at -80 degrees C. QIAGEN kits were used to extract genomic DNA from the buffy coat specimens.

The record originates from a study of T cells in women clearing cervical HPV infection (dated by TCRdb to the late 2010s). Study-wide context: The cases were about two dozen women with histologically confirmed HPV16-related CIN3 or worse, and 2 of those women had invasive cancers. The approximately 25 controls were women who cleared a single incident HPV16 infection within 12 months without developing precancer or cancer. Blood from cases was collected at the visit at which the lesion was first identified, whereas blood from controls was collected once infection was no longer detected. Among cases, blood sampling came a median of almost 150 days after lesion detection, with an interquartile range of about 80 to 230 days. Since HLA typing was available for only a few women, HLA type could not be ruled out as a confounder. An exploratory proof-of-principle case-control study, nested within the Guanacaste HPV Natural History Study in Costa Rica, was conducted to compare TCR repertoires across cervical HPV16 outcomes. Cases and controls were matched on year of sample collection and on age within five years. Median age was roughly 32 years in cases versus roughly 40 in controls, and baseline characteristics did not differ significantly. The parent cohort enrolled around 9,800 women aged 18 or older in Guanacaste, Costa Rica, during about 1992 to 1995 and followed them for 6 to 7 years. Five blinded duplicates per group were added as quality controls, giving 60 or so samples: 50 or so participants and approximately ten replicates.

What the authors observed across the whole study: Random forest classifiers combining richness and V gene abundances distinguished cases from controls with an estimated AUC of around 0.79. TRBV6-7 relative abundance was lower in cases than in controls (roughly 0.12% versus 0.15%; Bonferroni P = 0.0008). CIN3+ cases had significantly higher TCR repertoire richness than controls across sequencing depths, but evenness did not differ between the groups. The cross-sectional design could not show whether associations preceded infection or resulted from it; effector/memory subsets and HPV-specific T cells were not isolated. Because T-cell numbers per sample were unknown, differences in richness could reflect varying T-cell content rather than repertoire biology.

TCR beta CDR3 regions were amplified by multiplex PCR from an average of roughly 1.3 ug genomic DNA per sample using the immunoSEQ assay. Primer bias was corrected in the assay by using a complete synthetic TCR repertoire to establish an amplification baseline. The amplicons were sequenced on the Illumina platform. Per the original workflow: Sequences were error-corrected by clustering with frequency ratios and a modified nearest-neighbor algorithm and were then analyzed in the immunoSEQ Analyzer with IMGT gene definitions. At each rarefaction depth, TCR richness and evenness were averaged over 20 rarefaction repeats, and samples with fewer sequences than the depth were excluded. V, D and J gene relative abundances were compared between groups with Wilcoxon rank sum tests, applying FDR correction. An intraclass correlation of 95% to 97% for TCR richness and an average of roughly 76% across some 70 gene segments were obtained from the blinded duplicates. TCRdb mirrors the immuneACCESS table, restricted to in-frame sequences. Some clones are absent from its copies; in checked studies, under half trace to an unresolved V gene, and the reason for the others is unknown. V and J calls and clone size are given by that table; D and trimming were obtained from the DNA. The sample table includes about 32,000 clones. The ten top clones hold 6.5% to 9% of the sample.

The clonotype was recovered from a woman aged 18 to 75 with a cervical HPV16 infection that either progressed to CIN3+ or cleared (not recorded which). The chain employs TRBV9 and TRBJ2-7; the D gene is perhaps TRBD1, on 6 matching bases. The sequencing input was blood buffy coat. CDR3 DNA (partial): TGTGCCAGCAGCCCCACAGGGTTAACGGCCTACGAG. Its protein is CASSPTGLTAYE. The whole CDR3 sequence reads CASSPTGLTAYEQYF.